The subject of this entry is one T cell receptor beta chain. The V segment lost 5 bases and the J segment 4 bases; nucleotides outside the gene matches: 5. CDR1 is MNHEY and CDR2 is SVGEGT in the germline V gene. The CDR3 loop spans 15 amino acids. The protocol was immunoSEQ multiplex PCR, while the TCRdb copy is restricted to in-frame clones and leaves out a portion. The sample yields some 74,000 clones, approximately 80% seen once. The entry originates in a study of blood T cell repertoires in COVID-19. The receptor comes from a woman aged 80 or over with active or convalescent COVID-19. Material for sequencing was peripheral blood. The rearrangement uses TRBV6-2 or TRBV6-3 and TRBJ2-1; 10 bases are a match to TRBD2. Here the CDR3 reads CASSQAGGPYNEQFF. The CDR3 nucleotides are TGTGCCAGCAGTCAAGCGGGAGGGCCTTACAATGAGCAGTTCTTC.